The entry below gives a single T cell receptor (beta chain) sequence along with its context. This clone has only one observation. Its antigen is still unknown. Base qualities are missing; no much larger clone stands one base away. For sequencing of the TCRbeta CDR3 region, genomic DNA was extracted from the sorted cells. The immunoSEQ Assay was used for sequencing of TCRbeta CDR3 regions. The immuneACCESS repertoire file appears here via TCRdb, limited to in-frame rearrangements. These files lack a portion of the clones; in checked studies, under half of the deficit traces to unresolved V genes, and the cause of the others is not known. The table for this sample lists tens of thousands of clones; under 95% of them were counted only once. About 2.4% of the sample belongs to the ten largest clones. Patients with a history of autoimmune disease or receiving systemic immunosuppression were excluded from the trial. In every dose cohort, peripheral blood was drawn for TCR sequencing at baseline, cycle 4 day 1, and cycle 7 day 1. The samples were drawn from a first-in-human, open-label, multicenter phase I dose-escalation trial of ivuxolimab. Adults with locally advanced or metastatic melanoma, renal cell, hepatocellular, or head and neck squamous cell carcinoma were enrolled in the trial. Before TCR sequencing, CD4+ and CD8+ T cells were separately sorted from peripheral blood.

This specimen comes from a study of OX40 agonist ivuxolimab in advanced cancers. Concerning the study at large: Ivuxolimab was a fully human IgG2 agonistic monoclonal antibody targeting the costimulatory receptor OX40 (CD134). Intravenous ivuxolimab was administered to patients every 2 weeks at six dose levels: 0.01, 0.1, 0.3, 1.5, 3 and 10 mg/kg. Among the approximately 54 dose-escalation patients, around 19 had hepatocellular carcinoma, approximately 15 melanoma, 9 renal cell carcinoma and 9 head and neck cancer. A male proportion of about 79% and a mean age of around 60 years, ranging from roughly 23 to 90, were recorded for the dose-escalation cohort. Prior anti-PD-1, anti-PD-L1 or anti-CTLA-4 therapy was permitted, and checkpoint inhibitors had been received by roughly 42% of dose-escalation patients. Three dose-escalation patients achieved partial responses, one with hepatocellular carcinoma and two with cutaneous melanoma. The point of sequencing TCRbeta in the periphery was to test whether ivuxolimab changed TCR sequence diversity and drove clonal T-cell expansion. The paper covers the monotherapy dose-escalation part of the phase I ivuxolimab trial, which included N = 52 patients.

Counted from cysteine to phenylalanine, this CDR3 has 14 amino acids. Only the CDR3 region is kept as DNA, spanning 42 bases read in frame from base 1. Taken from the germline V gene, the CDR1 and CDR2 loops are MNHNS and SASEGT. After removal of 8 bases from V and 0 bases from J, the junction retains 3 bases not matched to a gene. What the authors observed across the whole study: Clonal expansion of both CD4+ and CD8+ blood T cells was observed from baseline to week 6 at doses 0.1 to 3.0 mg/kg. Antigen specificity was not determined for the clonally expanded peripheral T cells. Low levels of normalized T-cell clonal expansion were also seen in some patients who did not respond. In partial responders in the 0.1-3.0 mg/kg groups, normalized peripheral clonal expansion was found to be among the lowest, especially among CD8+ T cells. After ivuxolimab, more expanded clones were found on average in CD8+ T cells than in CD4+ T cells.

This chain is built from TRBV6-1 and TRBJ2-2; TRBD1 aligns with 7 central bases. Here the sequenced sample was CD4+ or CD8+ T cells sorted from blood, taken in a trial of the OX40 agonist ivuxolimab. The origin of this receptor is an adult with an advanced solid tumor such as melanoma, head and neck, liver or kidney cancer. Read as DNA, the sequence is TGTGCCAGCCGACAGGGACCGAACACCGGGGAGCTGTTTTTT. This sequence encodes CASRQGPNTGELFF.